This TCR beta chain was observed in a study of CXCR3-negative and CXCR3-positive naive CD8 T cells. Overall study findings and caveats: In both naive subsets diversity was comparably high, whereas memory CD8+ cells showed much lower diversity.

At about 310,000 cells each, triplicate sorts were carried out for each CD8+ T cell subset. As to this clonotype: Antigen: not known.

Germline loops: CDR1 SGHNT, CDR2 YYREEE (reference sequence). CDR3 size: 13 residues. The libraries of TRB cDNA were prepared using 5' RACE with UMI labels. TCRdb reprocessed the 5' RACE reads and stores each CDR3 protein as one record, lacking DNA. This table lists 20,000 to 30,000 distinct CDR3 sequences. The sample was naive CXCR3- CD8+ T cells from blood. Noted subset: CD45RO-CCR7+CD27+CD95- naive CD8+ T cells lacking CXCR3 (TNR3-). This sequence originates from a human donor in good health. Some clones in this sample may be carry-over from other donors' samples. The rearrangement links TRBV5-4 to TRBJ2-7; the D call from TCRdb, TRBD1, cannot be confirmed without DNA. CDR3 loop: CASNLISGGEQYF. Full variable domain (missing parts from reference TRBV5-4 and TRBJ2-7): ETGVTQSPTHLIKTRGQQVTLRCSSQSGHNTVSWYQQALGQGPQFIFQYYREEENGRGNFPPRFSGLQFPNYSSELNVNALELDDSALYLCASNLISGGEQYFGPGTRLTVT.